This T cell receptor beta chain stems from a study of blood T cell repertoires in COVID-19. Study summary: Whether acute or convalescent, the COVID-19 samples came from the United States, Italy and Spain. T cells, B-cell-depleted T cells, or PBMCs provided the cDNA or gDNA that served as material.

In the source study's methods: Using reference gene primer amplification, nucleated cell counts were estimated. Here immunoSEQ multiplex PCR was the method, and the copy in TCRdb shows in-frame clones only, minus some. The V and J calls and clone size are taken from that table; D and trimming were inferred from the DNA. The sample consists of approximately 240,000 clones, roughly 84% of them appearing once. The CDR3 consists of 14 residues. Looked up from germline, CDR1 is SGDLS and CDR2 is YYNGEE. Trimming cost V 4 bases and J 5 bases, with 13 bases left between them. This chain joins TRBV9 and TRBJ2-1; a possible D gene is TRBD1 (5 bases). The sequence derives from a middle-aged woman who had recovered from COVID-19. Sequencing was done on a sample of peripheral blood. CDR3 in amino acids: CASSRGMLDNEQFF. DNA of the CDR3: TGTGCCAGCAGCAGGGGTATGCTCGACAATGAGCAGTTCTTC.